This entry lists 27 T cell receptor beta chains sequenced from one sample in a study of T cell responses to AZD1222 COVID-19 vaccine. Clones were read by immunoSEQ multiplex PCR, and TCRdb kept only the in-frame ones, dropping some. In the table there are some 150,000 clones, about 81% of which are singletons. This specimen was peripheral blood, taken on day 0 of MenACWY control vaccination. These receptors all stem from an adult in good health.

The genes are TRBV20-1 and TRBJ1-2; D is undetermined. The CDR3 totals 10 residues. Trimming took 5 bases from V and 12 from J, leaving 13 bases between them. From germline, CDR1 is DFQATT and CDR2 SNEGSKA (reference sequence). CDR3 coding DNA: TGCAGTGCTTTTACGAACAAGGACACCTTC. Encoded protein: CSAFTNKDTF.

In DNA, the CDR3 is TGTGCCAGCAGTCCGGTCCCCAACCAAGAGACCCAGTACTTC. Translating gives CASSPVPNQETQYF. This rearrangement joins TRBV6-5 to TRBJ2-5; D gene unclear. There are 14 residues in the CDR3. Germline V gene sequence: CDR1 MNHEY, CDR2 SVGAGI. V was clipped by 5 bases and J by 0 bases, with 10 bases between them.

This clone occurred once. V gene TRBV3-1 (or the pseudogene TRBV3-2) combines with J gene TRBJ2-7; D may correspond to TRBD1 or TRBD2 (6 bases each). Germline values: CDR1 LGHDT, CDR2 YNNKEL (reference sequence). This CDR3 has 14 amino acids. The ends were cut back, 0 bases at V and 4 bases at J, with 10 bases in the middle. CDR3 DNA sequence: TGTGCCAGCAGCCAAGAAATAGGGGGGTACGAGCAGTACTTC. Protein: CASSQEIGGYEQYF.

The rearrangement uses TRBV25-1 and TRBJ1-4; D gene unclear. The CDR3 has 14 amino acids. Trimming shortened V by 6 bases and J by 4 bases, and 12 bases separated the two germline ends. Germline CDR1 MGHDK, CDR2 SYGVNS. CDR3 amino acids: CASSENRVNEKLFF. CDR3 coding DNA: TGTGCCAGCAGCGAGAACAGAGTTAATGAAAAACTGTTTTTT.

J is TRBJ1-1 and V is TRBV27, with D perhaps TRBD1 (6 bases). V lost 5 bases to trimming and J lost 1 base, with 17 bases between them. This CDR3 is built from 16 residues. Germline V gives CDR1 MNHEY, CDR2 SMNVEV (reference sequence). The CDR3 loop reads CASSKHSGQPNTEAFF. CDR3 in DNA: TGTGCCAGCAGTAAACATTCCGGACAGCCGAACACTGAAGCTTTCTTT.

This chain uses TRBV28 with TRBJ1-5, with 9 positions matching TRBD1. The germline V gene has CDR1 MDHEN and CDR2 SYDVKM. This CDR3 comprises 16 residues. V gave up 2 bases and J gave up 5 bases; unmatched junction bases: 7. The CDR3 here is CASSLNWDRDYQPQHF. CDR3 bases: TGTGCCAGCAGTTTAAACTGGGACAGGGATTATCAGCCCCAGCATTTT.

The chain has TRBV28 and TRBJ2-6; 9 bases are a match to TRBD1. This CDR3 contains 18 residues. V shed 2 bases, J shed 1 base, and the junction held 6 bases outside the gene matches. From germline, CDR1 is MDHEN and CDR2 SYDVKM. The CDR3 region is CASSLGTGKGSGANVLTF. As DNA, the CDR3 is TGTGCCAGCAGTTTAGGGACAGGGAAGGGATCTGGGGCCAACGTCCTGACTTTC.

This clone came up many times. This sample also contains other DNA sequences that code for the same CDR3. The V gene is TRBV9, the J gene TRBJ1-1; D is ambiguous. CDR3 length equals 14 residues. Per germline, CDR1 SGDLS and CDR2 YYNGEE. The V and J ends lost 0 bases and 4 bases respectively, with 10 bases between them. CDR3 protein: CASSVARGGTEAFF. The DNA for the CDR3 is TGTGCCAGCAGCGTAGCTCGGGGAGGCACTGAAGCTTTCTTT.

The chain has TRBV3-1 (or the pseudogene TRBV3-2) and TRBJ1-3; D ambiguous. This CDR3 has 13 residues. Germline lookup yields CDR1 LGHDT and CDR2 YNNKEL (reference sequence). The ends were cut back, 5 bases at V and 0 bases at J, with 5 bases in the middle. The CDR3, as DNA: TGTGCCAGCAGCTACTACTCTGGAAACACCATATATTTT. Its protein is CASSYYSGNTIYF.

On this clone: Other DNA sequences of this sample code for an identical CDR3. V is TRBV5-4 and J is TRBJ1-2; D unresolved. The CDR3 spans 13 residues. Germline-derived CDR1 and CDR2 are SGHNT and YYREEE (reference sequence). Between the trimmed V and J ends, which lost 0 bases and 4 bases, there was a span of 7 bases. The CDR3 sequence is CASSLDRSYGYTF. The CDR3 bases are TGTGCCAGCAGCTTGGACAGATCCTATGGCTACACCTTC. Filled out from reference TRBV5-4 and TRBJ1-2, the complete variable domain reads ETGVTQSPTHLIKTRGQQVTLRCSSQSGHNTVSWYQQALGQGPQFIFQYYREEENGRGNFPPRFSGLQFPNYSSELNVNALELDDSALYLCASSLDRSYGYTFGSGTRLTVV.

V gene TRBV20-1 combines with J gene TRBJ2-7; 10 nucleotides match TRBD2. The germline CDR1 and CDR2 sequences are DFQATT and SNEGSKA (reference sequence). The CDR3 extends over 11 amino acids. The CDR3 sequence is CSPLLAGEQYV. The CDR3 DNA follows: TGCAGCCCTCTACTAGCGGGAGAGCAGTACGTC.

This chain joins TRBV6-2 or TRBV6-3 and TRBJ2-5, with TRBD2 matching over 9 bases. Germline V gene sequence: CDR1 MNHEY, CDR2 SVGEGT. The CDR3 extends over 17 amino acids. Trimming took 4 bases from V and 2 from J; bases not matched to a gene: 11. CDR3 protein: CASSFPPAGGPQETQYF. The CDR3 DNA is TGTGCCAGCAGTTTTCCCCCAGCGGGGGGACCTCAAGAGACCCAGTACTTC.

The chain uses TRBV5-4 and TRBJ1-6; 9 bases are a match to TRBD1. Trimming removed 9 bases from V and 6 bases from J; junction bases left unmatched: 4. The CDR3 has 13 amino acids. The germline V gene encodes CDR1 SGHNT and CDR2 YYREEE (reference sequence). The CDR3 DNA reads as TGTGCCACTGCGGGACAGGGTAATTCACCCCTCCACTTT. This codes for CATAGQGNSPLHF. Supplemented by reference TRBV5-4 and TRBJ1-6, the full variable domain reads ETGVTQSPTHLIKTRGQQVTLRCSSQSGHNTVSWYQQALGQGPQFIFQYYREEENGRGNFPPRFSGLQFPNYSSELNVNALELDDSALYLCATAGQGNSPLHFGNGTRLTVT.

V and J are TRBV10-1 and TRBJ2-1; 10 bases map to TRBD2. CDR1 and CDR2 (germline): WNHNN, SYGVQD (reference sequence). The V segment lost 3 bases and the J segment 2 bases; nucleotides outside the gene matches: 4. The CDR3 sequence is 16 residues long. The DNA of the CDR3 is TGCGCCAGCAGTGATGTTAGCGGGGGGACCTACAATGAGCAGTTCTTC. The encoded protein is CASSDVSGGTYNEQFF.

The chain combines TRBV13 with TRBJ2-2; possible D gene TRBD1, 6 bases. The CDR3 has 14 amino acids. Trimming left V 5 bases short and J 3 bases short, with 10 bases between. CDR1 PRHDT and CDR2 FYEKMQ come from the germline V gene (reference sequence). The CDR3 DNA sequence: TGTGCCAGCAGCCCTAACAGGGACACCGGGGAGCTGTTTTTT. Amino acid sequence: CASSPNRDTGELFF.

V usage is TRBV9 and J usage is TRBJ1-1; the match to TRBD1 covers 7 bases. V lost 1 base, J lost 5 bases, and 2 bases stayed unmatched. The CDR3 runs 13 residues. CDR1 is SGDLS, CDR2 YYNGEE, per germline. CDR3 loop: CASSVQGGTEAFF. The CDR3 coding sequence is TGTGCCAGCAGCGTACAGGGGGGGACTGAAGCTTTCTTT.

The V call is TRBV9, the J call TRBJ1-5; tentative D call: TRBD1 (5 bases). The V gene's germline CDR1 is SGDLS and CDR2 YYNGEE. This CDR3 has 15 amino acids. V gave up 0 bases and J gave up 4 bases, with 11 bases separating them. CDR3 sequence: CASSVGEGYNQPQHF. DNA of the CDR3: TGTGCCAGCAGCGTAGGAGAGGGGTATAATCAGCCCCAGCATTTT.

This clone was recorded once. Written as DNA, the CDR3 is TGTGCCAGCAGCTTAGTTGCAGGGACCGGGGAGCTGTTTTTT. This gives the protein CASSLVAGTGELFF. The V and J genes are TRBV7-9 and TRBJ2-2, with D possibly TRBD1 on 5 matching bases. In germline, CDR1 is SEHNR, CDR2 FQNEAQ (reference sequence). V lost 1 base to trimming and J lost 5 bases, with 8 bases between them. This CDR3 has 14 amino acids.

Concerning this clone itself: Other DNA sequences in this sample translate to the same CDR3. The rearrangement joins TRBV5-1 to TRBJ2-1, with TRBD2 as a possible D gene (5 bases). Deletions cut 4 bases from V and 2 bases from J, with 7 bases between. The V gene's germline CDR1 is SGHRS and CDR2 YFSETQ. The CDR3 has 13 amino acids. The CDR3 is CASSPGTYNEQFF. DNA for the CDR3: TGCGCCAGCAGCCCGGGGACCTACAATGAGCAGTTCTTC.

This clone was found a few times. V and J are TRBV2 and TRBJ2-3; D is perhaps TRBD1 (6 bases). In germline, CDR1 is SNHLY, CDR2 FYNNEI. Trimming removed 2 bases from V and 9 bases from J, with 6 bases in between. The CDR3 is made up of 11 amino acids. For the CDR3, the DNA is TGTGCCAGCAGTGAAAGGGGGACGCAGTATTTT. This translates into CASSERGTQYF.

The chain has TRBV3-1 (or the pseudogene TRBV3-2) and TRBJ1-1; 9 bases map to TRBD1. The germline V gene has CDR1 LGHDT and CDR2 YNNKEL (reference sequence). The CDR3 has 14 residues. V lost 4 bases, J lost 4 bases, and 4 bases stayed unmatched. The CDR3: CASSPGQGSTEAFF. CDR3 bases: TGTGCCAGCAGCCCTGGACAGGGGAGCACTGAAGCTTTCTTT.

V and J are TRBV5-1 and TRBJ1-2; D is ambiguous. The CDR3 is 15 residues long. With 1 base removed from V and 0 bases from J, the gap between germline ends came to 10 bases. Germline CDR1 reads SGHRS; CDR2 reads YFSETQ. In nucleotides, the CDR3 is TGCGCCAGCAGCTTGACTGCGGTGGCTAACTATGGCTACACCTTC. This gives the protein CASSLTAVANYGYTF.

The chain is built from TRBV5-5 and TRBJ1-1, with no clear D. Germline V gene data show CDR1 as SGHKS and CDR2 as YYEKEE (reference sequence). The CDR3 has 13 amino acids. V was clipped by 2 bases and J by 5 bases, with 10 bases between them. The CDR3 loop reads CASSFRFVTEAFF. The CDR3 nucleotides read TGTGCCAGCAGCTTTCGGTTTGTGACTGAAGCTTTCTTT.

The chain is built from TRBV13 and TRBJ2-1; 8 nucleotides line up with TRBD2. CDR1 is PRHDT, CDR2 FYEKMQ, per germline (reference sequence). Trimming at V came to 7 bases and at J to 8 bases, leaving 7 bases not matched to a gene. The CDR3 extends over 13 amino acids. This CDR3 is CASNGGAGDEQFF. CDR3 nucleotides: TGTGCCAGCAACGGGGGGGCCGGGGATGAGCAGTTCTTC.

The CDR3 bases are TGTGCCACCATCCAGGACGGGGGAAACACCATATATTTT. This sequence encodes CATIQDGGNTIYF. The chain joins TRBV10-3 to TRBJ1-3, with unresolved D. Between the trimmed V and J ends, which lost 10 bases and 4 bases, there was a span of 14 bases. Germline CDR1 and CDR2: ENHRY and SYGVKD. The CDR3 runs 13 residues.

The rearrangement joins TRBV18 to TRBJ1-2, with 9 bases matching TRBD1. V was pared by 2 bases and J by 7 bases, with 5 bases of the junction left unmatched. Germline V gene sequence: CDR1 KGHSH, CDR2 LQKENI. There are 14 residues in the CDR3. CDR3 residues: CASSPSGQGFGYTF. CDR3 coding DNA: TGTGCCAGCTCACCATCAGGACAGGGGTTTGGCTACACCTTC.

The chain carries TRBV7-3 and TRBJ1-5; D call uncertain. Germline-derived CDR1 and CDR2 are SGHTA and FQGTGA. This CDR3 is built from 13 residues. Between the trimmed V and J ends, which lost 5 bases and 4 bases, there was a span of 9 bases. The CDR3 sequence: CASSQGPNQPQHF. The DNA for the CDR3 is TGTGCCAGCAGCCAAGGACCTAATCAGCCCCAGCATTTT.